This TCR beta chain emerged from a study of blood T cell repertoires in COVID-19. Study background: Acute and convalescent COVID-19 samples came from the United States, Italy and Spain.

Method: immunoSEQ multiplex PCR; TCRdb's copy keeps in-frame clones and lacks some. The sample consists of about 80,000 clones, about nine tenths of them appearing once. CDR3 length equals 17 residues. Trimming cost V 0 bases and J 2 bases; bases outside gene matches: 7. Germline V lookup: CDR1 SGHRS, CDR2 YFSETQ. The chain carries TRBV5-1 and TRBJ2-3; 9 bases agree with TRBD2. Sequencing was done on a sample of peripheral blood. The receptor comes from an elderly woman with acute or convalescent COVID-19. The CDR3 here is CASSLAIRGRATDTQYF. The CDR3 nucleotides read TGCGCCAGCAGCTTGGCTATACGCGGGAGGGCCACAGATACGCAGTATTTT. The whole variable domain, filled in from reference TRBV5-1 and TRBJ2-3, reads KAGVTQTPRYLIKTRGQQVTLSCSPISGHRSVSWYQQTPGQGLQFLFEYFSETQRNKGNFPGRFSGRQFSNSRSEMNVSTLELGDSALYLCASSLAIRGRATDTQYFGPGTRLTVL.